This T cell receptor beta chain was obtained from a study of circulating and synovial CD4+ cells in juvenile arthritis (dated by TCRdb to 2013 to 2016). In terms of the full investigation: TCRbeta CDR3 repertoires of circulating HLA-DR+ CD4 T cells, bulk blood CD4 T cells and synovial CD4 T cells were compared within each patient. Repertoire sequencing was performed with the aim of confirming enrichment of synovial clonotypes in a circulating synovial-like CD4 T cell subset. Paper-wide results and their limitations: Circulating pathogenic-like lymphocytes clustered together with synovial T cells, and compared with bulk blood, the circulating pathogenic-like lymphocytes shared a substantially higher fraction of CDR3 sequences with synovium. Because overlap with synovium was found to increase with sequencing depth, the full repertoire overlap was likely underestimated by the measured shared-clonotype fractions. CPL and bulk blood CD4 samples differed in T cell genome counts by at least an order of magnitude, so sample-size effects were addressed. Traditional Vbeta family usage analysis did not detect the difference between circulating pathogenic-like lymphocytes and bulk blood T cells. Synovial and circulating pathogenic-like lymphocyte repertoires were less diverse than bulk blood CD4 repertoires, with some CPL samples as oligoclonal as synovium.

Note on this clone: The antigen it binds to is not known. The record has no base qualities; no much larger clone is one base away.

To prepare the library, the immunoSEQ multiplex PCR assay was applied. An external provider performed TCRbeta CDR3 sequencing as a commercial service. The study's own analysis went as follows. The analyses used productive nucleotide sequences together with amino acid sequences obtained by in silico translation. To equalise sample size, diversity was assessed as Renyi entropy across alpha values by taking the median of 200 repeated subsamples. For clustering, the distance between each pair of repertoires was computed as one minus the Chao-modified Jaccard index, which corrected for under-sampling. Frequency-weighted overlap with synovial clonotypes was computed over 200 sample sizes, 200 draws without replacement each, and reported at the smaller sample's size. Here the immuneACCESS table is served through TCRdb, limited to in-frame sequences with V and J called. Missing clones are a known gap in these copies; in checked studies unresolved V genes cover under half, and the rest lacks a known reason. V and J calls and clone size are given by that table; D and trimming were obtained from the DNA. This sample gives tens of thousands of clones in total; nearly 97% of them show up just once. The ten largest clonotypes hold roughly 0.2% of the sample.

CDR1 and CDR2 (SGHTA, FQGTGA) derive from the germline V gene. Here V drops 5 bases and J drops 5 bases, and the junction holds 6 bases not matched to any gene. CDR3 length: 15 amino acids, cysteine to phenylalanine. The only DNA kept is the CDR3, 45 bases in frame from the first base. The sequenced samples were obtained from patients with active juvenile idiopathic arthritis. Sorting was carried out immediately after cells were thawed, and dead cells were excluded with Live/Dead Fixable Near-IR Stain. This TCR derives from a human donor with juvenile idiopathic arthritis. The sequence joins TRBV7-3 to TRBJ1-4, with 9 central nucleotides matching TRBD1. Sequenced material: CD4+ T cells from blood. The CDR3 protein sequence reads: CASSVGTGLNEKLFF. The DNA reads as follows: TGTGCCAGCAGCGTGGGGACAGGGCTAAATGAAAAACTGTTTTTT.